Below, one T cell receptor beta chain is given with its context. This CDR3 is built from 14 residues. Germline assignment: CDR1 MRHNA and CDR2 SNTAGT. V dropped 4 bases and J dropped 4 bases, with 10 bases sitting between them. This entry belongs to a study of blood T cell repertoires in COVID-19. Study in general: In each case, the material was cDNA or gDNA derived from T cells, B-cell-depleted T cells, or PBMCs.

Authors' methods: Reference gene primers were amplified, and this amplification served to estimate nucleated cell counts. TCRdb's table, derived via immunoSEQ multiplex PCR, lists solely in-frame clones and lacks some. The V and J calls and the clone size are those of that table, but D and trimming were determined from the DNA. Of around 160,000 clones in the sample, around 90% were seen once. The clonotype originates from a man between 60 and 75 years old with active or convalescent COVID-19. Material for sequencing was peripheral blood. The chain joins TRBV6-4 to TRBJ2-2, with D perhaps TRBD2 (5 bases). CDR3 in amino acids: CASSVDWGTGELFF. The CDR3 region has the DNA TGTGCCAGCAGTGTGGACTGGGGCACCGGGGAGCTGTTTTTT.